This T cell receptor (beta chain) was sequenced during a study of control samples from healthy donors and cancer patients. The V gene's germline CDR1 is SGDLS and CDR2 YYNGEE. V dropped 7 bases and J dropped 2 bases, with 16 bases sitting between them. The CDR3 length is 14 residues. Repertoires were generated with immunoSEQ multiplex PCR, while TCRdb's copy carries only in-frame clones and drops some. The profile shows about 230,000 clones, over 75% of them singletons. This receptor was taken from a woman aged 55-70 years with lung cancer. Sequencing was carried out using PBMCs. The chain is built from TRBV9 and TRBJ2-7, with a weak D call TRBD1 (6 bases). DNA of the CDR3: TGTGCCAGCGGGACACAGGCGGAACCCTACGAGCAGTACTTC. Translating it yields CASGTQAEPYEQYF.